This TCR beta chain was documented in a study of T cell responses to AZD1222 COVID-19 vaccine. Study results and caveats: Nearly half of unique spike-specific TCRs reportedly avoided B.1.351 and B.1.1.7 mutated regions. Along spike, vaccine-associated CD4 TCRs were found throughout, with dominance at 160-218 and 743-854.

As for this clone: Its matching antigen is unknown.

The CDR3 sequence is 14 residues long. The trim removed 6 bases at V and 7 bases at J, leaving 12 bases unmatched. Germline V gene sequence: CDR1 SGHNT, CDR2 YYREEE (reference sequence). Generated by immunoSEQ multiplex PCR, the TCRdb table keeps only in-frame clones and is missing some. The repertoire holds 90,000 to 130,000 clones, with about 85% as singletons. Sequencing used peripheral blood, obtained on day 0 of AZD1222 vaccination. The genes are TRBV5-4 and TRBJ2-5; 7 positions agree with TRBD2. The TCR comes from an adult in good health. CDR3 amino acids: CASTLREGGGTQYF. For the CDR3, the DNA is TGTGCCAGCACCCTTAGGGAGGGCGGAGGGACCCAGTACTTC. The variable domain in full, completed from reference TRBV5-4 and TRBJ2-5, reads ETGVTQSPTHLIKTRGQQVTLRCSSQSGHNTVSWYQQALGQGPQFIFQYYREEENGRGNFPPRFSGLQFPNYSSELNVNALELDDSALYLCASTLREGGGTQYFGPGTRLLVL.